The T cell receptor (beta chain) described here comes from a study of T cells in Graves' hyperthyroidism and ophthalmopathy. Per the germline V gene, CDR1 is DFQATT and CDR2 is SNEGSKA (reference sequence). The germline V and J ends were trimmed by 3 bases and 0 bases, with 11 bases remaining between them. The CDR3 has 15 residues. There were TCR beta CDR3 regions amplified from RNA transcripts. The HTBI set primed first-round TCR CDR3 RT-PCR. TCRdb itself ran the multiplex PCR reads through MiXCR, one entry per CDR3 protein. The sample holds about 760,000 distinct CDR3 sequences, approximately 36% seen once. Every diagnosis used clinical symptoms, serum thyroxine and TRAb, thyroid ultrasound and orbital computed tomography.

This chain connects TRBV20-1 to TRBJ2-2; D not resolved. The receptor was isolated from a woman aged 40 to 50 with Graves' hyperthyroidism. What was sequenced was blood. DNA for the CDR3: TGCAGTGCTAGTTCCGGACGTACGAACACCGGGGAGCTGTTTTTT. The encoded protein is CSASSGRTNTGELFF.